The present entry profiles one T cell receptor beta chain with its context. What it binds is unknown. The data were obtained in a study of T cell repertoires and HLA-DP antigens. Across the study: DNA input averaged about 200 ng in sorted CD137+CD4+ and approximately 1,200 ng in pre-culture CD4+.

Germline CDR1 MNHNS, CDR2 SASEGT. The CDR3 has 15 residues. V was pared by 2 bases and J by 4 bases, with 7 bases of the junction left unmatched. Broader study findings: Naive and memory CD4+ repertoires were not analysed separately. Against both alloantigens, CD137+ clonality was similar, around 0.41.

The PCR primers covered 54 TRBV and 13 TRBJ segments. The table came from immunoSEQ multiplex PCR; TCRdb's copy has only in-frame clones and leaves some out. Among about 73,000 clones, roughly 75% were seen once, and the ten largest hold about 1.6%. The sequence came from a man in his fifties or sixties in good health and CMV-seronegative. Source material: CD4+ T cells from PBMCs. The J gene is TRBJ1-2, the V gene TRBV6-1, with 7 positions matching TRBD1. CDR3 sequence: CASSEWRQGAYGYTF. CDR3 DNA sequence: TGTGCCAGCAGTGAATGGAGACAGGGTGCCTATGGCTACACCTTC.